These 2 T cell receptor beta chains were all obtained from the same sample, sequenced in a study of T cell responses to AZD1222 COVID-19 vaccine. Sequenced by immunoSEQ multiplex PCR; TCRdb stores in-frame clones only, minus some. The sample shows about 110,000 clones, 70% to 90% of them seen only once. Here the sequenced sample was peripheral blood, taken on day 0 of MenACWY control vaccination. The receptors derive from an adult in good health.

V usage is TRBV5-1 and J usage is TRBJ2-7; D is unresolved. This CDR3 comprises 14 residues. V dropped 0 bases and J dropped 0 bases, with 7 bases sitting between them. Looked up from germline, CDR1 is SGHRS and CDR2 is YFSETQ. The chain's CDR3 is CASSLVLSSYEQYF. DNA for the CDR3: TGCGCCAGCAGCTTGGTCCTTTCCTCCTACGAGCAGTACTTC.

The chain couples TRBV18 to TRBJ2-4; no clear D gene. V gave up 3 bases and J gave up 4 bases, with 10 bases separating them. Germline V gene lookup returns CDR1 KGHSH and CDR2 LQKENI. The CDR3 contains 14 residues. CDR3 region: CASSPMPQKNIQYF. The DNA of the CDR3 is TGTGCCAGCTCACCTATGCCGCAGAAAAACATTCAGTACTTC.